The entry below describes one TCR beta chain. The TCRbeta library incorporated unique molecular identifiers. From the PCR reads, TCRdb called clonotypes with MiXCR, one entry per CDR3 protein. The repertoire includes about a million distinct CDR3 sequences, less than 30% of them detected once, and about 28% sits in the top ten. CDR1 and CDR2 (germline): LNHNV, YYDKDF (reference sequence). CDR3 length equals 15 residues. The V end lost 5 bases, the J end lost 6 bases, and 20 bases lay between the germline ends. This sample was taken from a study of T-cell reconstitution after alpha-beta-depleted transplantation in children.

The rearrangement links TRBV15 to TRBJ2-7, with D tentatively TRBD1 or TRBD2 (5 bases each). The TCR sequence derives from a boy under two years old who had a stem cell transplant for SCID, so the T cells may come from the graft donor. The specimen was PBMCs, mostly from graft donor cells, collected 360 days after TCRalphabeta/CD19-depleted stem cell transplant. CDR3 loop: CATSPRGRNTGEQYF. The CDR3 bases are TGTGCCACCAGCCCCCGGGGCCGGAATACAGGCGAGCAGTACTTC.